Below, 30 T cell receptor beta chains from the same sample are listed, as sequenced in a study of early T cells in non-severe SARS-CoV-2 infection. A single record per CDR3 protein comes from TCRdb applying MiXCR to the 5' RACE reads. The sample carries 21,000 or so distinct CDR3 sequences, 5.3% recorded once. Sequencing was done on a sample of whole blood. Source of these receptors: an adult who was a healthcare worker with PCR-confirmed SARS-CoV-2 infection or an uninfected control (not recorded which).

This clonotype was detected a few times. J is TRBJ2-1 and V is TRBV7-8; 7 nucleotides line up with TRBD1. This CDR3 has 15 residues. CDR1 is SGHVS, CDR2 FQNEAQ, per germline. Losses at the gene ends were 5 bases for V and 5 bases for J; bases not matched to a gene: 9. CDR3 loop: CASSTTGTENNEQFF. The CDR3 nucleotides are TGTGCCAGCAGCACAACCGGGACAGAGAACAATGAGCAGTTCTTC.

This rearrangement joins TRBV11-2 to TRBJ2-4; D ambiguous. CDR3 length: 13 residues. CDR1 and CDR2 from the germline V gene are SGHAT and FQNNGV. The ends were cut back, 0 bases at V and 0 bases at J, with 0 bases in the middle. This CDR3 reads CASSLEAKNIQYF. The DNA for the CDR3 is TGTGCCAGCAGCTTAGAAGCCAAAAACATTCAGTACTTC.

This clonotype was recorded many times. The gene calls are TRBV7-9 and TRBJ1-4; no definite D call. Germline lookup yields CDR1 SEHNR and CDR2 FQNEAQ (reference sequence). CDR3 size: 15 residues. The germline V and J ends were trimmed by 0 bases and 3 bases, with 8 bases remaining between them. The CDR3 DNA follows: TGTGCCAGCAGCTTAGCTTACGGGTCTAATGAAAAACTGTTTTTT. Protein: CASSLAYGSNEKLFF.

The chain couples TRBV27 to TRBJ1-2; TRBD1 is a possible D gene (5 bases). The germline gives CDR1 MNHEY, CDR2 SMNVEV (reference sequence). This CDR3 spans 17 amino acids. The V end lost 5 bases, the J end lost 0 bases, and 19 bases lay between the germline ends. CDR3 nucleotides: TGTGCCAGCAGTCCCTTCCCGGGGGGAGAAACTAACTATGGCTACACCTTC. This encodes CASSPFPGGETNYGYTF.

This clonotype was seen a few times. CDR3 residues: CGTRVDEKLFF. The CDR3 region has the DNA TGTGGGACGAGGGTCGATGAAAAACTGTTTTTT. J is TRBJ1-4 and V is TRBV30; D is unclear. This CDR3 has 11 residues. Germline loops: CDR1 GTSNPN, CDR2 SVGIG (reference sequence).

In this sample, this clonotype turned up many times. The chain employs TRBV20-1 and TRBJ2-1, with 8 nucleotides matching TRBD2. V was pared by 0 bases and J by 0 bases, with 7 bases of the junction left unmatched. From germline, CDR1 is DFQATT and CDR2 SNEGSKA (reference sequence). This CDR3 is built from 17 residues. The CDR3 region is CSARDRTLAGSYNEQFF. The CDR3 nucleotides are TGCAGTGCTAGAGATCGTACCCTAGCGGGCTCCTACAATGAGCAGTTCTTC.

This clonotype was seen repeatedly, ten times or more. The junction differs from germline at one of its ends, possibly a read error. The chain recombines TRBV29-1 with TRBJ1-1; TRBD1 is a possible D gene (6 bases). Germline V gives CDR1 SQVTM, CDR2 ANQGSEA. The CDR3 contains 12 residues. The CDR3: CSVRVLYRELTF. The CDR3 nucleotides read TGCAGCGTTCGGGTTCTTTACAGGGAATTGACGTTT. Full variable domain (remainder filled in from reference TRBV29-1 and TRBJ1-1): SAVISQKPSRDICQRGTSLTIQCQVDSQVTMMFWYRQQPGQSLTLIATANQGSEATYESGFVIDKFPISRPNLTFSTLTVSNMSPEDSSIYLCSVRVLYRELTFGQGTRLTVV.

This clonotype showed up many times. The CDR3 nucleotides are TGCAGTGCTAGAGATTGGCCTGAGCAGTACTTC. Its translation is CSARDWPEQYF. The chain couples TRBV20-1 to TRBJ2-7, with D unclear. This CDR3 is built from 11 residues. In germline, CDR1 is DFQATT, CDR2 SNEGSKA (reference sequence). Trimming removed 0 bases from V and 7 bases from J, with 7 bases in between.

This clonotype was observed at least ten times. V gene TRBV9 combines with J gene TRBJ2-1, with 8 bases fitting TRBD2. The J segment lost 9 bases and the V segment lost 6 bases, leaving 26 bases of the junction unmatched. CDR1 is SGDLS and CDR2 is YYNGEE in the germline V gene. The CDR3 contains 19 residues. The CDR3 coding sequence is TGTGCCAGCAAAGAGAAAAAGCGGGAGCTTATAAGTTTGGGGGTTGAGCAGTTCTTC. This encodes CASKEKKRELISLGVEQFF.

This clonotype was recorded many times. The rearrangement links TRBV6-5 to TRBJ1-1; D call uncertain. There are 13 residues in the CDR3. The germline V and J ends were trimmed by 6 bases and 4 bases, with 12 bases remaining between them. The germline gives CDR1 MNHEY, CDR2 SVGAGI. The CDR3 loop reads CASSPRTVTEAFF. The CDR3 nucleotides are TGTGCCAGCAGCCCCCGTACTGTCACTGAAGCTTTCTTT.

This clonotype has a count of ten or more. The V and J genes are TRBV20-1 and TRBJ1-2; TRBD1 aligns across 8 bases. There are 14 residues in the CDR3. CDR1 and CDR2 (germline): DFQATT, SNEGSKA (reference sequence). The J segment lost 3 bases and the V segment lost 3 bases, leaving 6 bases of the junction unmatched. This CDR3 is CSASQDRAYYGYTF. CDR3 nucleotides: TGCAGTGCTAGTCAGGACAGGGCCTACTATGGCTACACCTTC.

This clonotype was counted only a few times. The CDR3 sequence: CASKDRGYNEQFF. DNA for the CDR3: TGTGCCAGCAAGGACAGGGGGTACAATGAGCAGTTCTTC. The chain recombines TRBV7-2 with TRBJ2-1; 10 nucleotides line up with TRBD1. Germline assignment: CDR1 SGHTA and CDR2 FQGNSA. The CDR3 extends over 13 amino acids. V lost 7 bases, J lost 4 bases, and 1 base stayed unmatched.

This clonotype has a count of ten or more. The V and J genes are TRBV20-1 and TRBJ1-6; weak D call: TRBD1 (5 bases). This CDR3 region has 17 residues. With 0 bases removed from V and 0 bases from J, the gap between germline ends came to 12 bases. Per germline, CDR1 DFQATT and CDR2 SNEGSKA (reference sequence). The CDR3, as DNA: TGCAGTGCTAGAGATACAGGCCCCAGCTCCTATAATTCACCCCTCCACTTT. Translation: CSARDTGPSSYNSPLHF.

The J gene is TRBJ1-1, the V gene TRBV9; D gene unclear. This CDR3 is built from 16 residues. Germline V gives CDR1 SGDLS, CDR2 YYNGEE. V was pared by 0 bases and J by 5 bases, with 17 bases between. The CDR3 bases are TGTGCCAGCAGCGTAGGGCCTGCAATGGGGAGTACTGAAGCTTTCTTT. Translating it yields CASSVGPAMGSTEAFF.

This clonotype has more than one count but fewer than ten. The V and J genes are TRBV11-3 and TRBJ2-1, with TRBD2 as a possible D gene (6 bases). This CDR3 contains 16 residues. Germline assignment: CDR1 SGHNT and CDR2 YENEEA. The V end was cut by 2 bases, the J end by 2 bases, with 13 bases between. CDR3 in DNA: TGTGCCAGCAGCTTAACCTGGACTAAAACCTACAATGAGCAGTTCTTC. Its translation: CASSLTWTKTYNEQFF.

CDR3 nucleotides: TGTGCCAGCAGCTTAAATGGAAATGAGCAGTTCTTC. Encoded protein: CASSLNGNEQFF. The V call is TRBV7-6, the J call TRBJ2-1; D is ambiguous. The V end lost 2 bases, the J end lost 7 bases, and 6 bases lay between the germline ends. This CDR3 region has 12 residues. The germline V gene encodes CDR1 SGHVS and CDR2 FNYEAQ.

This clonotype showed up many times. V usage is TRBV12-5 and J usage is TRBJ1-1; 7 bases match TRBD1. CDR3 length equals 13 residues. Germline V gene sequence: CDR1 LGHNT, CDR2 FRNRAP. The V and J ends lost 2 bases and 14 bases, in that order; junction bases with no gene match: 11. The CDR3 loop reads CASGLTRDSPLFF. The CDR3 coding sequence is TGTGCTAGTGGTTTGACCCGGGACAGCCCATTATTCTTT. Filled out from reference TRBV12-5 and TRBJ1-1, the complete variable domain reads DARVTQTPRHKVTEMGQEVTMRCQPILGHNTVFWYRQTMMQGLELLAYFRNRAPLDDSGMPKDRFSAEMPDATLATLKIQPSEPRDSAVYFCASGLTRDSPLFFGQGTRLTVV.

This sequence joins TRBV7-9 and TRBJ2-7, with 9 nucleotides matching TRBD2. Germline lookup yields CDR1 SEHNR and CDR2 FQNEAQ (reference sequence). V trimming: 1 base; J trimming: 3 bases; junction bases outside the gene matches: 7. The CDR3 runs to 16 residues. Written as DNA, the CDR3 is TGTGCCAGCAGCTTAGTGCTAGCGGGAAGTGTCTACGAGCAGTACTTC. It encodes CASSLVLAGSVYEQYF.

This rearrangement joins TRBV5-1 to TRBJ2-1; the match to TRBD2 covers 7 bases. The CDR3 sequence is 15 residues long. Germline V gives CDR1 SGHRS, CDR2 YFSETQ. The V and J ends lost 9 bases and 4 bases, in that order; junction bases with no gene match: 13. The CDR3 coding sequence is TGCGCCATTCCTCCCCCAGCGGGACCTTACAATGAGCAGTTCTTC. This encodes CAIPPPAGPYNEQFF.

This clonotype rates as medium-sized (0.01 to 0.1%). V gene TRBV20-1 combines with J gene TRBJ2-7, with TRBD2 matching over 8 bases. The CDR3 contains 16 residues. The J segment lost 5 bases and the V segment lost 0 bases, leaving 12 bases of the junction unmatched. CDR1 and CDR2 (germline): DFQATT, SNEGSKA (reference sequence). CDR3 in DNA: TGCAGTGCTAGAGATAGAGGAAAGCGGGAGCGAAACGAGCAGTACTTC. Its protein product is CSARDRGKRERNEQYF.

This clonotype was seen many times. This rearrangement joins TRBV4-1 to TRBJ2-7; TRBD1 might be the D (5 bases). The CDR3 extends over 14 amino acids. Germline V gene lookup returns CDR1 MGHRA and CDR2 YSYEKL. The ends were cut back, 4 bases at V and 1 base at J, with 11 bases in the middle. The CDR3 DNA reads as TGCGCCAGCAGCCCAGAGAAGGGGTCCTACGAGCAGTACGTC. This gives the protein CASSPEKGSYEQYV.

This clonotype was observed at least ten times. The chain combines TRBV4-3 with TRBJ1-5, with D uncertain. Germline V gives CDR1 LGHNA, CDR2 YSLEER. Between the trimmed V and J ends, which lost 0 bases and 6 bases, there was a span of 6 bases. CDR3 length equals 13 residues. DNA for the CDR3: TGCGCCAGCAGCCAAGATACGGGTCAGCCCCAGCATTTT. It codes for CASSQDTGQPQHF.

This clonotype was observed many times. The CDR3 here is CAISEVGESYNEQFF. DNA for the CDR3: TGTGCCATCAGTGAGGTCGGCGAATCCTACAATGAGCAGTTCTTC. The J gene is TRBJ2-1, the V gene TRBV10-3; D remains unclear. Germline loops: CDR1 ENHRY, CDR2 SYGVKD. This CDR3 is built from 15 residues. Trimming took off 2 bases at V and 1 base at J, with 9 bases between the two ends.

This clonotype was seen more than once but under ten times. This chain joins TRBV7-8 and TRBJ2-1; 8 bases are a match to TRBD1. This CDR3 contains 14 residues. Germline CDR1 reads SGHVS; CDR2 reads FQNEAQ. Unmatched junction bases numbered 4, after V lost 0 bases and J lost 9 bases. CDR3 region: CASSLAGQGGEQFF. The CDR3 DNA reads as TGTGCCAGCAGCTTAGCCGGACAGGGCGGTGAGCAGTTCTTC.

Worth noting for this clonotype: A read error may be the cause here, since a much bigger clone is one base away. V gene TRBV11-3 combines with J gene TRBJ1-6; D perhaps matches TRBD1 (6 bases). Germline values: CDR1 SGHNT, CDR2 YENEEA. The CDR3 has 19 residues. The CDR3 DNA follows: TGTCCCAGCAGCGCAGCCTCCAGGGGCCAGAGCTCCTATAATTCACCCCTCCACTTT. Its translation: CPSSAASRGQSSYNSPLHF.

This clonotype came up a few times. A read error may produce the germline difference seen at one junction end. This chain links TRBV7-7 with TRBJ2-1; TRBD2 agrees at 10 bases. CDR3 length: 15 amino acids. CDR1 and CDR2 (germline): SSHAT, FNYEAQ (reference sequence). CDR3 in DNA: TGTGCTAGCAGCAAGACTAGCGGGTCGCCCAATGAGCAGTTCTTC. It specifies CASSKTSGSPNEQFF.

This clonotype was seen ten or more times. The CDR3 sequence: CSARRGGGAYNEQFF. CDR3 sequence (DNA): TGCAGTGCTAGGAGAGGGGGGGGCGCTTACAATGAGCAGTTCTTC. This chain uses TRBV20-1 with TRBJ2-1; D perhaps matches TRBD2 (7 bases). With 3 bases removed from V and 4 bases from J, the gap between germline ends came to 16 bases. The V gene's germline CDR1 is DFQATT and CDR2 SNEGSKA (reference sequence). The CDR3 extends over 15 amino acids.

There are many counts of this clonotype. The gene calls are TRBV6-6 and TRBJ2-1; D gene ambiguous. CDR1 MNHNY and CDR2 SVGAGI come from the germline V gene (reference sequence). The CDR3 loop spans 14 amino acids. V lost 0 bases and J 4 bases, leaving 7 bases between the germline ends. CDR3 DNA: TGTGCCAGCAGTTACTCTCAGGTGTACAATGAGCAGTTCTTC. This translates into CASSYSQVYNEQFF.

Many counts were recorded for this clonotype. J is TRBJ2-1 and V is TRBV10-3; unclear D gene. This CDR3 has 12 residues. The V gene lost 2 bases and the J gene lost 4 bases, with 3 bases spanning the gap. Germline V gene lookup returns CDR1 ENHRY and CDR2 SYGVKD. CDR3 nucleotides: TGTGCCATCAGTGAGGGTTACAATGAGCAGTTCTTC. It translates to CAISEGYNEQFF.

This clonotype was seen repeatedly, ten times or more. DNA of the CDR3: TGTGCCAGCAGCTCCTATCCGGGAAGCTCACCCCTCCACTTT. Protein sequence: CASSSYPGSSPLHF. The genes are TRBV7-3 and TRBJ1-6; the D is unclear. The CDR3 totals 14 residues. The germline V and J ends were trimmed by 4 bases and 10 bases, with 14 bases remaining between them. The V gene's germline CDR1 is SGHTA and CDR2 FQGTGA.